The rows below give T cell receptor beta chains drawn from one sample of a study of Graves' ophthalmopathy and Graves' hyperthyroidism. Each CDR3 protein gets one entry after TCRdb re-called the multiplex PCR reads with MiXCR. The sample shows around 600,000 distinct CDR3 sequences, over 40% of them seen only once. Sequenced input: peripheral blood. Receptors originate from an adult man with Graves' ophthalmopathy. Each CDR3 is given with its conserved first and last residue. The D gene is left open where the match is weak.

j_gene: TRBJ1-5
d_gene: TRBD1
v_gene: TRBV3-1
CDR3aa: CASSQGTGGDQPQHF

j_gene: TRBJ1-1
d_gene: -
v_gene: TRBV2
CDR3aa: CASSLHETKGDTEAFF

j_gene: TRBJ1-5
d_gene: TRBD1
v_gene: TRBV7-9
CDR3aa: CASSGTGTGTSNQPQHF

j_gene: TRBJ2-7
d_gene: TRBD2
v_gene: TRBV20-1
CDR3aa: CSAKGLAGQYEQYF

j_gene: TRBJ1-1
d_gene: -
v_gene: TRBV7-9
CDR3aa: CASSPGAPNTEAFF

j_gene: TRBJ2-5
d_gene: -
v_gene: TRBV30
CDR3aa: CAWRRGLVETQYF

j_gene: TRBJ1-2
d_gene: TRBD1
v_gene: TRBV4-2
CDR3aa: CASSPRQGNRDGYTF

j_gene: TRBJ1-5
d_gene: -
v_gene: TRBV10-3
CDR3aa: CAISEATYEQHF

j_gene: TRBJ2-5
d_gene: TRBD1
v_gene: TRBV10-3
CDR3aa: CAISKGQQGPQYF

j_gene: TRBJ1-2
d_gene: TRBD1
v_gene: TRBV7-9
CDR3aa: CASSSDRGYGYTF

j_gene: TRBJ1-4
d_gene: TRBD1
v_gene: TRBV6-5
CDR3aa: CATAKSQGQLFF

j_gene: TRBJ1-4
d_gene: -
v_gene: TRBV6-6
CDR3aa: CASSYGRGREKLFF

j_gene: TRBJ1-2
d_gene: TRBD1
v_gene: TRBV11-3
CDR3aa: CASSFSPGGRGYTF

j_gene: TRBJ2-2
d_gene: -
v_gene: TRBV14
CDR3aa: CASSQNFANTGELFF

j_gene: TRBJ2-7
d_gene: -
v_gene: TRBV6-6
CDR3aa: CASSYLATISYEQYF

j_gene: TRBJ1-6
d_gene: TRBD1
v_gene: TRBV9
CDR3aa: CASSVGPGGADSPLHF

j_gene: TRBJ1-6
d_gene: -
v_gene: TRBV5-1
CDR3aa: CASSWASGSESPLHF

j_gene: TRBJ1-6
d_gene: -
v_gene: TRBV6-1
CDR3aa: CASSSKQVGANSPLHF

j_gene: TRBJ1-1
d_gene: -
v_gene: TRBV29-1
CDR3aa: CRREGGLDSEAFF

j_gene: TRBJ1-2
d_gene: TRBD1
v_gene: TRBV14
CDR3aa: CASSHWTGDFYGYTF

j_gene: TRBJ2-7
d_gene: -
v_gene: TRBV11-2
CDR3aa: CASSPGRMLEQYF

j_gene: TRBJ1-6
d_gene: -
v_gene: TRBV7-9
CDR3aa: CASSLDGGRAQPLHF

j_gene: TRBJ2-5
d_gene: TRBD1
v_gene: TRBV10-3
CDR3aa: CASRDPYRGEETQYF

j_gene: TRBJ1-2
d_gene: TRBD1
v_gene: TRBV18
CDR3aa: CASSATGQYGYTF

j_gene: TRBJ2-5
d_gene: -
v_gene: TRBV9
CDR3aa: CASGQVGREETQYF

j_gene: TRBJ1-2
d_gene: -
v_gene: TRBV10-3
CDR3aa: CAISETRGASVYGYTF

j_gene: TRBJ1-6
d_gene: -
v_gene: TRBV25-1
CDR3aa: CASQPDSPLHF

j_gene: TRBJ1-2
d_gene: -
v_gene: TRBV24-1
CDR3aa: CATSDLGMDSGYTF

j_gene: TRBJ2-7
d_gene: -
v_gene: TRBV10-3
CDR3aa: CAISVRDTYEQYF

j_gene: TRBJ1-5
d_gene: -
v_gene: TRBV5-1
CDR3aa: CASEQNGGGQPQHF

j_gene: TRBJ2-7
d_gene: TRBD1
v_gene: TRBV7-8
CDR3aa: CASSLEGRGIYEQYF

j_gene: TRBJ2-5
d_gene: TRBD1
v_gene: TRBV20-1
CDR3aa: CSASPGTGVSQYF

j_gene: TRBJ2-2
d_gene: -
v_gene: TRBV9
CDR3aa: CASSARSTGELFF

j_gene: TRBJ1-6
d_gene: TRBD1
v_gene: TRBV4-2
CDR3aa: CASSPDDRVNSPLHF

j_gene: TRBJ2-3
d_gene: -
v_gene: TRBV29-1
CDR3aa: CSVAVAGTDTQYF

j_gene: TRBJ1-2
d_gene: -
v_gene: TRBV20-1
CDR3aa: CSAQRGAGYTF

j_gene: TRBJ1-1
d_gene: -
v_gene: TRBV4-1
CDR3aa: CASSQVGIGTEAFF

j_gene: TRBJ1-1
d_gene: -
v_gene: TRBV20-1
CDR3aa: CSARGGGPNTEAFF

j_gene: TRBJ1-2
d_gene: TRBD1
v_gene: TRBV7-9
CDR3aa: CASCGDSRMYGYTF

j_gene: TRBJ2-7
d_gene: -
v_gene: TRBV11-2
CDR3aa: CASSLDSGWHGQYF

j_gene: TRBJ1-1
d_gene: -
v_gene: TRBV19
CDR3aa: CASSIPGFEAFF

j_gene: TRBJ2-2
d_gene: -
v_gene: TRBV19
CDR3aa: CAWAGGPGELFF

j_gene: TRBJ2-1
d_gene: -
v_gene: TRBV15
CDR3aa: CATSRVGDTAYNEQFF

j_gene: TRBJ2-7
d_gene: -
v_gene: TRBV7-2
CDR3aa: CASSSLVGYEQYF

j_gene: TRBJ2-7
d_gene: TRBD1
v_gene: TRBV4-3
CDR3aa: CASSQGGGTGDYEQYF

j_gene: TRBJ1-4
d_gene: TRBD1
v_gene: TRBV2
CDR3aa: CASMSRTGNTEANEKLFF

j_gene: TRBJ1-1
d_gene: -
v_gene: TRBV7-8
CDR3aa: CASSREGRPGRNTEAFF

j_gene: TRBJ2-5
d_gene: TRBD1
v_gene: TRBV20-1
CDR3aa: CSASGATGTGWWDTQYF

j_gene: TRBJ2-6
d_gene: -
v_gene: TRBV29-1
CDR3aa: CSAWTGSGANVLTF

j_gene: TRBJ1-6
d_gene: -
v_gene: TRBV11-2
CDR3aa: CASSLPRGVSPLHF

j_gene: TRBJ2-3
d_gene: -
v_gene: TRBV25-1
CDR3aa: CASSQVDTGTDTQYF